This TCR beta chain was sequenced in a study of T cell responses to AZD1222 COVID-19 vaccine. Study-level findings and limits: Only 5 or 6 individuals given AZD1222 were seropositive at baseline.

On this clone: The antigen is not known.

Second doses were pooled across both intervals (about 4 or about 12 weeks). The length of the CDR3 is 13 residues. Trimming took off 6 bases at V and 10 bases at J, with 17 bases between the two ends. Using immunoSEQ multiplex PCR, the repertoire was profiled, and TCRdb retains in-frame clones only, with some absent. Of 90,000 to 140,000 clones listed, 89% are singletons. Specimen: peripheral blood, collected 28 days after the second AZD1222 dose. The chain couples TRBV12-3 or TRBV12-4 to TRBJ2-3; no reliable D call. The clonotype comes from an adult who received the AZD1222 COVID-19 vaccine. The CDR3 nucleotides are TGTGCCAGCAGCCTTGAAGGGCCAACATCGCAGTATTTT. As protein: CASSLEGPTSQYF.